The 20 T cell receptor beta chains given below trace back to one sample, sequenced in a study of immune cell composition in non-small cell lung cancer. Profiled with immunoSEQ multiplex PCR; TCRdb holds only in-frame clones, not every one. The table records around 3,700 clones, approximately 80% of them present only once. Sequenced input: lung tumor tissue. These receptors came from a human donor with non-small cell lung cancer.

The rearrangement joins TRBV6-6 to TRBJ1-1; TRBD1 matches at 7 bases. The CDR3 covers 15 residues. CDR1 and CDR2 (germline): MNHNY, SVGAGI (reference sequence). Trimming at V came to 2 bases and at J to 1 base, leaving 4 bases not matched to a gene. CDR3 sequence reads: CASSYPGTENTEAFF. CDR3 nucleotide sequence: TGTGCCAGCAGTTACCCCGGGACAGAGAACACTGAAGCTTTCTTT.

In this sample, this clone turned up once. The chain has TRBV18 and TRBJ1-3; a weak D match, TRBD1 (5 bases). CDR3 length: 14 amino acids. Germline V gives CDR1 KGHSH, CDR2 LQKENI. The germline V and J ends were trimmed by 2 bases and 4 bases, with 9 bases remaining between them. CDR3 protein: CASSPGTVGNTIYF. In DNA form, the CDR3 reads TGTGCCAGCTCACCAGGGACTGTAGGAAACACCATATATTTT.

The rearrangement uses TRBV5-6 and TRBJ2-5; D perhaps matches TRBD2 (5 bases). V was clipped by 0 bases and J by 5 bases, with 20 bases between them. Germline V gene data show CDR1 as SGHDT and CDR2 as YYEEEE. The CDR3 length is 17 residues. As DNA, the CDR3 is TGTGCCAGCAGCTTGGAAGGCCTCCGGGAAGGGTGGGAGACCCAGTACTTC. This codes for CASSLEGLREGWETQYF.

V usage is TRBV7-9 and J usage is TRBJ1-1; D not certain. In germline, CDR1 is SEHNR, CDR2 FQNEAQ (reference sequence). The CDR3 runs 14 residues. Trimming pared 5 bases from V and 0 bases from J, leaving 10 bases between. The CDR3 DNA is TGTGCCAGCAGCCCCCTAGGTCTGAACACTGAAGCTTTCTTT. This sequence encodes CASSPLGLNTEAFF.

This chain links TRBV6-5 with TRBJ1-6, with TRBD1 matching 7 bases. The CDR3 consists of 15 residues. Trimming at V came to 2 bases and at J to 7 bases, leaving 5 bases not matched to a gene. Germline values: CDR1 MNHEY, CDR2 SVGAGI. CDR3: CASSYTGQTNSPLHF. The CDR3 nucleotides read TGTGCCAGCAGTTACACGGGACAGACGAATTCACCCCTCCACTTT.

The CDR3 bases are TGTGCCAGCAGCTTAGTAGGGGGTCGGGGTGAAGCTTTCTTT. Protein sequence: CASSLVGGRGEAFF. This rearrangement joins TRBV7-9 to TRBJ1-1, with D possibly being TRBD1 (6 bases). Trimming pared 1 base from V and 7 bases from J, leaving 13 bases between. This CDR3 is 14 amino acids long. From germline, CDR1 is SEHNR and CDR2 FQNEAQ (reference sequence).

The genes are TRBV5-1 and TRBJ2-2, with 8 bases identical to TRBD1. The CDR3 contains 16 residues. Per the germline V gene, CDR1 is SGHRS and CDR2 is YFSETQ. The junction had 6 bases not matched to a gene; V was cut back by 4 bases and J by 1 base. The CDR3 protein is CASSQNGQGNTGELFF. The CDR3 DNA reads as TGCGCCAGCAGCCAGAACGGACAGGGGAACACCGGGGAGCTGTTTTTT.

The chain combines TRBV7-6 with TRBJ2-4, with TRBD2 identical over 15 bases. CDR3 size: 16 residues. The germline gives CDR1 SGHVS, CDR2 FNYEAQ. The J segment lost 8 bases and the V segment lost 5 bases, leaving 7 bases of the junction unmatched. CDR3 in amino acids: CASSRTSGGVADIQYF. The DNA for the CDR3 is TGTGCCAGCAGCAGGACTAGCGGGGGGGTCGCTGACATTCAGTACTTC.

This chain connects TRBV5-5 to TRBJ2-5; 10 bases match TRBD1. CDR1 is SGHKS and CDR2 is YYEKEE in the germline V gene (reference sequence). After removal of 4 bases from V and 5 bases from J, the junction contained 11 bases not matched to a gene. CDR3 length: 16 residues. In DNA, the CDR3 is TGTGCCAGCAGCGACGGGGACAGGGGCTATGCTGAGACCCAGTACTTC. Protein: CASSDGDRGYAETQYF.

The rearrangement joins TRBV5-6 to TRBJ2-7; 12 bases fit TRBD2. Trimming took 0 bases from V and 0 from J; bases not matched to a gene: 4. The CDR3 contains 17 residues. Germline V gene lookup returns CDR1 SGHDT and CDR2 YYEEEE. The DNA of the CDR3 is TGTGCCAGCAGCTTGGAAGCTAGCGGGGGGGTCTCCTACGAGCAGTACTTC. This encodes CASSLEASGGVSYEQYF.

This rearrangement joins TRBV5-1 to TRBJ1-2; D gene uncertain. CDR3 length equals 15 residues. Per germline, CDR1 SGHRS and CDR2 YFSETQ. V lost 0 bases and J lost 1, with 10 bases in between. Here the CDR3 DNA reads TGCGCCAGCAGCTTGGGGCAGGTCGGTAACTATGGCTACACCTTC. Protein sequence: CASSLGQVGNYGYTF.

The V gene is TRBV6-5, the J gene TRBJ1-2, with TRBD1 matching over 7 bases. Germline CDR1 MNHEY, CDR2 SVGAGI. V was pared by 6 bases and J by 2 bases, with 9 bases of the junction left unmatched. The CDR3 runs to 15 residues. The CDR3 coding sequence is TGTGCCAGCAGCAGACCGGGACAGCCGAACTATGGCTACACCTTC. Its protein product is CASSRPGQPNYGYTF.

The genes are TRBV6-6 and TRBJ1-1, with a tentative D call TRBD1 (6 bases). This CDR3 contains 15 residues. Per germline, CDR1 MNHNY and CDR2 SVGAGI (reference sequence). V lost 0 bases to trimming and J lost 4 bases, with 12 bases between them. The CDR3 region is CASSYSRGGATEAFF. Here the CDR3 DNA reads TGTGCCAGCAGTTACTCGAGGGGGGGGGCCACTGAAGCTTTCTTT.

This clone was observed a single time. The V and J genes are TRBV29-1 and TRBJ2-7; TRBD2 is a possible D gene (6 bases). Trimming removed 3 bases from V and 6 bases from J, with 18 bases in between. This CDR3 is 14 amino acids long. The germline V gene encodes CDR1 SQVTM and CDR2 ANQGSEA. CDR3 region: CSVDGGVGVAEQYF. Here the CDR3 DNA reads TGCAGCGTTGATGGAGGGGTTGGTGTGGCCGAGCAGTACTTC.

The chain joins TRBV11-2 to TRBJ1-5; D is uncertain. Trimming cost V 0 bases and J 5 bases, with 11 bases left between them. The CDR3 runs 15 residues. CDR1 and CDR2 (germline): SGHAT, FQNNGV. For the CDR3, the DNA is TGTGCCAGCAGCTTAGATCGGAGGGCGGATCAGCCCCAGCATTTT. Its translation is CASSLDRRADQPQHF. Full variable domain (missing parts from reference TRBV11-2 and TRBJ1-5): EAGVAQSPRYKIIEKRQSVAFWCNPISGHATLYWYQQILGQGPKLLIQFQNNGVVDDSQLPKDRFSAERLKGVDSTLKIQPAKLEDSAVYLCASSLDRRADQPQHFGDGTRLSIL.

This clone occurred once. The CDR3 reads CASSLVTGDDGYTF. The CDR3 DNA is TGTGCCAGCAGCTTGGTCACAGGGGATGATGGCTACACCTTC. The chain employs TRBV5-4 and TRBJ1-2; the match to TRBD1 covers 7 bases. V lost 0 bases, J lost 6 bases, and 5 bases stayed unmatched. This CDR3 spans 14 amino acids. Germline CDR1 SGHNT, CDR2 YYREEE (reference sequence).

This clone was counted a few times. The chain combines TRBV4-2 with TRBJ2-7, with 10 bases fitting TRBD1. V shed 0 bases, J shed 3 bases, and the junction held 8 bases outside the gene matches. The CDR3 runs 17 residues. Germline V CDR1 and CDR2: LGHNA, YNFKEQ. The CDR3 sequence is CASSQDGAGQGYYEQYF. The CDR3 bases are TGTGCCAGCAGCCAAGACGGGGCGGGACAGGGGTACTACGAGCAGTACTTC.

V and J are TRBV19 and TRBJ1-5; 9 bases agree with TRBD1. Germline V lookup: CDR1 LNHDA, CDR2 SQIVND (reference sequence). The CDR3 has 14 residues. V shed 6 bases and J 6 bases; nucleotides not matched to a gene: 6. CDR3 bases: TGTGCCAGTAGCACGACAGGGGGTCTTCAGCCCCAGCATTTT. It codes for CASSTTGGLQPQHF.

The CDR3 region has the DNA TGTGCCAGCAGCTTGGGTGTAAACGAGAGGAATTCACCCCTCCACTTT. Its translation: CASSLGVNERNSPLHF. The chain uses TRBV5-4 and TRBJ1-6; D call uncertain. V was cut by 0 bases and J by 7 bases, with 14 bases left in between. Looked up from germline, CDR1 is SGHNT and CDR2 is YYREEE (reference sequence). The CDR3 is made up of 16 amino acids.

This chain connects TRBV7-2 to TRBJ1-5; D gene ambiguous. The CDR3 runs to 15 residues. Trimming took 1 base from V and 11 from J, leaving 18 bases between them. Germline values: CDR1 SGHTA, CDR2 FQGNSA. The CDR3 nucleotides are TGTGCCAGCAGCTTAGGCGGCGCGGGTAAACAGACCCAGCATTTT. It yields the protein CASSLGGAGKQTQHF.